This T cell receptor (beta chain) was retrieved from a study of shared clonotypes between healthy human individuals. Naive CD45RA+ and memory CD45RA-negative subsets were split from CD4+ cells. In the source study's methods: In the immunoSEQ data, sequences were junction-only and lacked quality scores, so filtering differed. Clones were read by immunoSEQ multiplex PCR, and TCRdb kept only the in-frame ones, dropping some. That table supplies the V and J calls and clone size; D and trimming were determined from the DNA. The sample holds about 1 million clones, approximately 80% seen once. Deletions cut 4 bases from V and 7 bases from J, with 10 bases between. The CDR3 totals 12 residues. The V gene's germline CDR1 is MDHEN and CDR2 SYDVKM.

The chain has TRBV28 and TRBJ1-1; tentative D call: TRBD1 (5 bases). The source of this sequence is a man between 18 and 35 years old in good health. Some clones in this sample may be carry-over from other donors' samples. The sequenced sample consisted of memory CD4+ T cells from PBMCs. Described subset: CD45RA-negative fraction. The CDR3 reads CASSSQALEAFF. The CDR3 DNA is TGTGCCAGCAGTTCACAGGCTCTTGAAGCTTTCTTT.